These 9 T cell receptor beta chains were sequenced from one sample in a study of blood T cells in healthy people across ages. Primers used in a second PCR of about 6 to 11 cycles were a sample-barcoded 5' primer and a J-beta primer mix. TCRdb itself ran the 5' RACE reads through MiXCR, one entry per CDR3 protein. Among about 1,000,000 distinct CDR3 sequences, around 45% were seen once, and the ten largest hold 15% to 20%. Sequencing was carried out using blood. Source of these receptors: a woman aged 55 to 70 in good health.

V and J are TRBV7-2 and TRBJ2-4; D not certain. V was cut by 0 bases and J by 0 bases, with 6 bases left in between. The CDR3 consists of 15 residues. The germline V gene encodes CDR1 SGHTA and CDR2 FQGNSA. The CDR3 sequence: CASSLAPGAKNIQYF. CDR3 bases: TGTGCCAGCAGCTTAGCTCCGGGAGCCAAAAACATTCAGTACTTC.

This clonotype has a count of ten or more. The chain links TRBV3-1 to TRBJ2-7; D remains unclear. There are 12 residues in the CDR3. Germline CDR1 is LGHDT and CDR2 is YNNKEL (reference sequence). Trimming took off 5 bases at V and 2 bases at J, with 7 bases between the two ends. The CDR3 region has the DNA TGTGCCAGCAGCGACATAACCTACGAGCAGTACTTC. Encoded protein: CASSDITYEQYF.

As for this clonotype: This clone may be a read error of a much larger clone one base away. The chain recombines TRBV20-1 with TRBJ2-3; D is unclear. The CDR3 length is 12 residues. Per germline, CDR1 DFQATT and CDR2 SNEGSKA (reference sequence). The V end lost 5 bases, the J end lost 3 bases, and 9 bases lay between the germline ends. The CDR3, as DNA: TGCAGTGCTGTCCCCGGGACAGATACGCAGTATTTT. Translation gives CSAVPGTDTQYF.

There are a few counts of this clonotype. As DNA, the CDR3 is TGTGCCAGCAGTTTACAGGGGGTAGAAGAGACCCAGTACTTC. This codes for CASSLQGVEETQYF. The chain uses TRBV27 and TRBJ2-5; 7 positions match TRBD1. This CDR3 is built from 14 residues. Trimming at V came to 2 bases and at J to 3 bases, leaving 3 bases not matched to a gene. Germline V gives CDR1 MNHEY, CDR2 SMNVEV (reference sequence).

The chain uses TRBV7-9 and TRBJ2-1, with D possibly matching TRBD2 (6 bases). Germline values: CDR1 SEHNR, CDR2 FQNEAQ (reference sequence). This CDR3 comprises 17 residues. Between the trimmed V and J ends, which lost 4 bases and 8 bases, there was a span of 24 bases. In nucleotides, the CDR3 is TGTGCCAGCAGCTCCAAGGCGTTGGGGGGACGAAGGGATGAGCAGTTCTTC. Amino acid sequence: CASSSKALGGRRDEQFF. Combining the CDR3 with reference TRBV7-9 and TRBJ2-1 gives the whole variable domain DTGVSQNPRHKITKRGQNVTFRCDPISEHNRLYWYRQTLGQGPEFLTYFQNEAQLEKSRLLSDRFSAERPKGSFSTLEIQRTEQGDSAMYLCASSSKALGGRRDEQFFGPGTRLTVL.

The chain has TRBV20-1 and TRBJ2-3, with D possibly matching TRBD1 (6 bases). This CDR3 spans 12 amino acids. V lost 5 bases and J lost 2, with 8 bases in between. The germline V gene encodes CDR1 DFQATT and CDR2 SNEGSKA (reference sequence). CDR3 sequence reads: CSAGQLTDTQYF. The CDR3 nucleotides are TGCAGTGCTGGACAGCTCACAGATACGCAGTATTTT.

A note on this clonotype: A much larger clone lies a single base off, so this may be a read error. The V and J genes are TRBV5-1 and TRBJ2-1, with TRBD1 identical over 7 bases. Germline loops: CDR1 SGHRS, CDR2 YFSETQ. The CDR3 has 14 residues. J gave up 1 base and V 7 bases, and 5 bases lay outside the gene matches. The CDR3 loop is CASGEGASYNEQFF. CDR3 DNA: TGCGCCAGCGGCGAGGGGGCATCCTACAATGAGCAGTTCTTC. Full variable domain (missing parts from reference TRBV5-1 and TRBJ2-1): KAGVTQTPRYLIKTRGQQVTLSCSPISGHRSVSWYQQTPGQGLQFLFEYFSETQRNKGNFPGRFSGRQFSNSRSEMNVSTLELGDSALYLCASGEGASYNEQFFGPGTRLTVL.

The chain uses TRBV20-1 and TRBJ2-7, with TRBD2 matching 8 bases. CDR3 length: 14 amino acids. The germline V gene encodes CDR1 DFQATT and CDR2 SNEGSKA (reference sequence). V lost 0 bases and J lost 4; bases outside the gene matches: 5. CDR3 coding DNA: TGCAGTGCTAGAGAGGTAATAGCGGGGTACGAGCAGTACTTC. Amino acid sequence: CSAREVIAGYEQYF.

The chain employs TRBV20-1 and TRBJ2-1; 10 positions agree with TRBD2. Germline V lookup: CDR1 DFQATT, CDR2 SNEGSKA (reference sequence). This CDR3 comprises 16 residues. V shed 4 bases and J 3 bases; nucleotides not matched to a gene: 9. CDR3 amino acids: CSATPTSGKVYNEQFF. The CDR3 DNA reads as TGCAGTGCTACCCCTACTAGCGGGAAAGTCTACAATGAGCAGTTCTTC.